This TCR beta chain was identified in a study of human T cells and chemical hapten exposure. The study's findings and limits: After DPC sensitization, TCRs above 1 in 1000 frequency showed no change.

This clonotype appeared many times. The antigen remains unidentified. The time point: patch test 1, 2 weeks after DPC sensitization. Treatment here: therapeutic diphenylcyclopropenone sensitization with weekly scalp DPC. The total RNA was obtained from whole blood that was not fractionated. V was shortened by 7 bases and J by 4 bases, with 22 bases between the two germline ends. The germline V gene encodes CDR1 MNHNY and CDR2 SVGAGI (reference sequence). The CDR3 covers 16 residues. TCRdb ran MiXCR on the RACE reads and lists one entry per CDR3 protein. The sample has roughly 82,000 distinct CDR3 sequences, about 12% seen once.

The chain uses TRBV6-6 and TRBJ1-2; D call uncertain. The sample here was whole blood, taken in connection with sensitization to the hapten diphenylcyclopropenone (DPC). The source of this sequence is a woman in her fifties or sixties with alopecia areata. Some clones in this sample may be carry-over from other donors' samples. As DNA, the CDR3 is TGTGCCAGCACCAAAAACCGGAACACCTCTGGCTATGGCTACACCTTC. Its translation: CASTKNRNTSGYGYTF.